This is a list of T cell receptor beta chains from one sample in a study of OX40 agonist ivuxolimab in advanced cancers. Libraries were prepared by immunoSEQ multiplex PCR; TCRdb keeps only in-frame clonotypes and omits some of them. The data contain about 80,000 clones, about nine tenths of them singletons. The source material was CD4+ or CD8+ T cells sorted from blood, sampled in a trial of the OX40 agonist ivuxolimab. The receptors stem from an adult with an advanced solid tumor such as melanoma, head and neck, liver or kidney cancer. CDR3s include the opening cysteine and the closing phenylalanine or tryptophan. A D gene is named only where the DNA matches it firmly. A clone size is listed for some rows: how often the clone was seen (once, few, many), or a class if it is expanded.

j_gene: TRBJ2-7
d_gene: NA
len: 11
abundance: NA
v_gene: TRBV11-2
CDR3aa: CASSLGDEQYF
CDR3nt: TGTGCCAGCAGCTTGGGGGACGAGCAGTACTTC

j_gene: TRBJ1-2
d_gene: TRBD1
len: 14
abundance: NA
v_gene: TRBV25-1
CDR3aa: CASSDSLTGNGYTF
CDR3nt: TGTGCCAGCAGTGATTCATTGACAGGGAATGGCTACACCTTC

j_gene: TRBJ1-1
d_gene: NA
len: 15
abundance: NA
v_gene: TRBV13
CDR3aa: CASSLDYRGNTEAFF
CDR3nt: TGTGCCAGCAGCTTAGATTACCGTGGGAACACTGAAGCTTTCTTT

j_gene: TRBJ2-2
d_gene: NA
len: 11
abundance: NA
v_gene: TRBV11-2
CDR3aa: CAILGTGELFF
CDR3nt: TGTGCAATCCTGGGGACCGGGGAGCTGTTTTTT

j_gene: TRBJ1-2
d_gene: NA
len: 12
abundance: once
v_gene: TRBV5-6
CDR3aa: CASSLEGNGYTF
CDR3nt: TGTGCCAGCAGCTTGGAAGGCAATGGCTACACCTTC

j_gene: TRBJ2-2
d_gene: NA
len: 14
abundance: once
v_gene: TRBV7-9
CDR3aa: CASSLLSHLEELFF
CDR3nt: TGTGCCAGCAGCTTATTAAGCCACCTTGAGGAGCTGTTTTTT

j_gene: TRBJ1-3
d_gene: TRBD1
len: 13
abundance: NA
v_gene: TRBV7-9
CDR3aa: CATAGGSGNTIYF
CDR3nt: TGTGCCACCGCAGGGGGCTCTGGAAACACCATATATTTT

j_gene: TRBJ1-1
d_gene: TRBD1
len: 14
abundance: NA
v_gene: TRBV4-1
CDR3aa: CASSLQTGETEAFF
CDR3nt: TGCGCCAGCAGCCTACAGACAGGGGAAACTGAAGCTTTCTTT

j_gene: TRBJ1-6
d_gene: NA
len: 14
abundance: NA
v_gene: TRBV5-1
CDR3aa: CASSSFETDSPLHF
CDR3nt: TGCGCCAGCAGCTCATTTGAGACAGATTCACCCCTCCACTTT

j_gene: TRBJ1-1
d_gene: NA
len: 13
abundance: once
v_gene: TRBV7-9
CDR3aa: CASSTGLNTEAFF
CDR3nt: TGTGCCAGCAGCACGGGGTTGAACACTGAAGCTTTCTTT

j_gene: TRBJ1-4
d_gene: NA
len: 14
abundance: NA
v_gene: TRBV7-2
CDR3aa: CASSLGVLGEKLFF
CDR3nt: TGTGCCAGCAGCTTAGGGGTTCTTGGTGAAAAACTGTTTTTT

j_gene: TRBJ2-7
d_gene: NA
len: 13
abundance: NA
v_gene: TRBV7-6
CDR3aa: CASSLAKGNEQYF
CDR3nt: TGTGCCAGCAGCTTAGCTAAGGGAAACGAGCAGTACTTC

j_gene: TRBJ2-3
d_gene: TRBD2
len: 16
abundance: NA
v_gene: TRBV9
CDR3aa: CASSGGGTSSPDTQYF
CDR3nt: TGTGCCAGCAGCGGTGGCGGGACTAGCTCCCCAGATACGCAGTATTTT

j_gene: TRBJ2-1
d_gene: NA
len: 16
abundance: NA
v_gene: TRBV7-9
CDR3aa: CASSLPRTAEVGEQFF
CDR3nt: TGTGCCAGCAGCTTGCCTCGGACAGCCGAAGTGGGGGAGCAGTTCTTC

j_gene: TRBJ1-1
d_gene: TRBD1
len: 18
abundance: NA
v_gene: TRBV27
CDR3aa: CASSLLGTGGAMNTEAFF
CDR3nt: TGTGCCAGCAGTTTACTTGGGACAGGGGGCGCAATGAACACTGAAGCTTTCTTT

j_gene: TRBJ1-4
d_gene: TRBD1
len: 15
abundance: NA
v_gene: TRBV6-1
CDR3aa: CASSKGTGLAEKLFF
CDR3nt: TGTGCCAGCAGTAAAGGGACAGGACTCGCTGAAAAACTGTTTTTT

j_gene: TRBJ2-2
d_gene: TRBD1
len: 16
abundance: few
v_gene: TRBV6-5
CDR3aa: CASSYSLDRVAGELFF
CDR3nt: TGTGCCAGCAGTTACTCTTTAGACAGGGTAGCCGGGGAGCTGTTTTTT

j_gene: TRBJ2-5
d_gene: TRBD2
len: 17
abundance: NA
v_gene: TRBV7-2
CDR3aa: CASSLSGGVSLGETQYF
CDR3nt: TGTGCCAGCAGCTTATCGGGGGGAGTGTCCCTGGGGGAGACCCAGTACTTC

j_gene: TRBJ2-5
d_gene: TRBD1
len: 15
abundance: NA
v_gene: TRBV15
CDR3aa: CATSAPWDSRETQYF
CDR3nt: TGTGCCACCAGCGCCCCCTGGGACAGCCGAGAGACCCAGTACTTC

j_gene: TRBJ2-7
d_gene: NA
len: 14
abundance: NA
v_gene: TRBV6-5
CDR3aa: CASSHPGGPYEQYF
CDR3nt: TGTGCCAGCAGCCACCCCGGGGGGCCCTACGAGCAGTACTTC

j_gene: TRBJ1-2
d_gene: TRBD1
len: 18
abundance: once
v_gene: TRBV7-9
CDR3aa: CASSLAPDRPEVTYGYTF
CDR3nt: TGTGCCAGCAGCTTAGCGCCGGACAGGCCAGAAGTTACCTATGGCTACACCTTC

j_gene: TRBJ2-1
d_gene: TRBD2
len: 16
abundance: NA
v_gene: TRBV11-2
CDR3aa: CASSLGTSGAYNEQFF
CDR3nt: TGTGCCAGCAGCTTGGGGACTAGCGGGGCATACAATGAGCAGTTCTTC

j_gene: TRBJ1-2
d_gene: TRBD1
len: 15
abundance: NA
v_gene: TRBV11-2
CDR3aa: CASSRDRALNYGYTF
CDR3nt: TGTGCCAGCAGCCGAGACAGGGCCCTTAACTATGGCTACACCTTC

j_gene: TRBJ2-2
d_gene: NA
len: 12
abundance: NA
v_gene: TRBV29-1
CDR3aa: CSVPRGPGELFF
CDR3nt: TGCAGCGTTCCCAGGGGTCCCGGGGAGCTGTTTTTT

j_gene: TRBJ2-2
d_gene: NA
len: 15
abundance: NA
v_gene: TRBV7-7
CDR3aa: CASSLTSRETGELFF
CDR3nt: TGTGCCAGCAGCTTAACTTCCAGGGAGACCGGGGAGCTGTTTTTT

j_gene: TRBJ2-1
d_gene: NA
len: 14
abundance: NA
v_gene: TRBV7-9
CDR3aa: CASSPPLWVGSKFF
CDR3nt: TGTGCCAGCAGCCCACCCCTATGGGTGGGGTCTAAGTTCTTC

j_gene: TRBJ2-7
d_gene: TRBD2
len: 13
abundance: NA
v_gene: TRBV11-2
CDR3aa: CASSLGGSYEQYF
CDR3nt: TGTGCCAGCAGCCTGGGAGGGTCCTACGAGCAGTACTTC

j_gene: TRBJ2-5
d_gene: TRBD2
len: 18
abundance: NA
v_gene: TRBV7-8
CDR3aa: CASSSSIAGGHGLETQYF
CDR3nt: TGTGCCAGCAGCTCGTCTATAGCGGGGGGTCATGGCTTGGAGACCCAGTACTTC

j_gene: TRBJ2-5
d_gene: TRBD2
len: 15
abundance: NA
v_gene: TRBV4-3
CDR3aa: CASSQAGGAGETQYF
CDR3nt: TGCGCCAGCAGCCAAGCGGGGGGGGCCGGGGAGACCCAGTACTTC

j_gene: TRBJ2-3
d_gene: NA
len: 14
abundance: NA
v_gene: TRBV10-2
CDR3aa: CASREEGGANTQYF
CDR3nt: TGCGCCAGCAGGGAAGAGGGGGGGGCCAATACGCAGTATTTT

j_gene: TRBJ1-2
d_gene: TRBD1
len: 13
abundance: NA
v_gene: TRBV29-1
CDR3aa: CSVEAPGGVGYTF
CDR3nt: TGCAGCGTTGAAGCCCCAGGGGGGGTTGGCTACACCTTC

j_gene: TRBJ2-7
d_gene: TRBD2
len: 15
abundance: few
v_gene: TRBV27
CDR3aa: CASSLLTSGGSEQYF
CDR3nt: TGTGCCAGCAGTCTCCTGACTAGCGGGGGGTCTGAGCAGTACTTC

j_gene: TRBJ2-2
d_gene: NA
len: 12
abundance: NA
v_gene: TRBV29-1
CDR3aa: CSVTGYTGELFF
CDR3nt: TGCAGCGTAACAGGGTACACCGGGGAGCTGTTTTTT

j_gene: TRBJ1-1
d_gene: NA
len: 12
abundance: NA
v_gene: TRBV11-2
CDR3aa: CASSQVQGKAFF
CDR3nt: TGTGCCAGCAGCCAAGTTCAGGGAAAAGCTTTCTTT

j_gene: TRBJ2-7
d_gene: NA
len: 15
abundance: NA
v_gene: TRBV12-5
CDR3aa: CASGLVRGQDYEQYF
CDR3nt: TGTGCTAGTGGTTTGGTGCGCGGTCAGGACTACGAGCAGTACTTC

j_gene: TRBJ2-7
d_gene: NA
len: 14
abundance: once
v_gene: TRBV18
CDR3aa: CASSPPRVTYEQYF
CDR3nt: TGTGCCAGCTCACCACCCAGGGTTACCTACGAGCAGTACTTC

j_gene: TRBJ1-1
d_gene: NA
len: 12
abundance: NA
v_gene: TRBV6-5
CDR3aa: CASSGVDYPAFF
CDR3nt: TGTGCCAGCAGCGGAGTGGACTATCCAGCTTTCTTT

j_gene: TRBJ1-3
d_gene: TRBD1
len: 17
abundance: NA
v_gene: TRBV27
CDR3aa: CASSAGTGKYSGNTIYF
CDR3nt: TGTGCCAGCAGTGCCGGGACAGGGAAGTACTCCGGAAACACCATATATTTT

j_gene: TRBJ1-6
d_gene: TRBD1
len: 14
abundance: NA
v_gene: TRBV30
CDR3aa: CAWTEGTVAAPLHF
CDR3nt: TGTGCCTGGACCGAGGGGACAGTGGCTGCACCCCTCCACTTT

j_gene: TRBJ2-7
d_gene: NA
len: 11
abundance: NA
v_gene: TRBV19
CDR3aa: CASSSAYEQYF
CDR3nt: TGTGCCAGTAGTTCGGCCTACGAGCAGTACTTC

j_gene: TRBJ2-5
d_gene: TRBD1
len: 11
abundance: NA
v_gene: TRBV10-2
CDR3aa: CASSLGTAANF
CDR3nt: TGCGCCAGCAGCCTAGGGACAGCCGCGAACTTC

j_gene: TRBJ2-7
d_gene: NA
len: 14
abundance: NA
v_gene: TRBV6-5
CDR3aa: CASSLGGPLGEQYF
CDR3nt: TGTGCCAGCAGTTTGGGGGGGCCCCTTGGCGAGCAGTACTTC

j_gene: TRBJ2-1
d_gene: TRBD1
len: 16
abundance: NA
v_gene: TRBV9
CDR3aa: CASSAEDRSSYNEQFF
CDR3nt: TGTGCCAGCAGCGCCGAGGACAGGAGCTCCTACAATGAGCAGTTCTTC

j_gene: TRBJ1-1
d_gene: NA
len: 13
abundance: few
v_gene: TRBV11-2
CDR3aa: CASTLGENTEAFF
CDR3nt: TGTGCCAGCACCCTTGGGGAGAACACTGAAGCTTTCTTT

j_gene: TRBJ1-2
d_gene: NA
len: 14
abundance: NA
v_gene: TRBV9
CDR3aa: CASSALGGLRHYTF
CDR3nt: TGTGCCAGCAGCGCCCTGGGGGGATTACGCCACTACACCTTC

j_gene: TRBJ1-1
d_gene: NA
len: 19
abundance: NA
v_gene: TRBV18
CDR3aa: CASSPPLRTAVVRTTEAFF
CDR3nt: TGTGCCAGCTCACCACCACTAAGAACGGCAGTCGTCAGAACCACTGAAGCTTTCTTT

j_gene: TRBJ1-4
d_gene: NA
len: 14
abundance: once
v_gene: TRBV13
CDR3aa: CASSFGREGEKLFF
CDR3nt: TGTGCCAGCAGCTTTGGCAGGGAGGGTGAAAAACTGTTTTTT

j_gene: TRBJ1-1
d_gene: TRBD1
len: 16
abundance: NA
v_gene: TRBV7-9
CDR3aa: CASSFGAGTAKPEAFF
CDR3nt: TGTGCCAGCAGCTTTGGCGCCGGGACAGCAAAACCTGAAGCTTTCTTT

j_gene: TRBJ1-1
d_gene: NA
len: 13
abundance: NA
v_gene: TRBV2
CDR3aa: CASSDVQSTEAFF
CDR3nt: TGTGCCAGCAGTGACGTCCAGAGCACTGAAGCTTTCTTT

j_gene: TRBJ2-1
d_gene: NA
len: 15
abundance: NA
v_gene: TRBV19
CDR3aa: CASSMAGGGFNEQFF
CDR3nt: TGTGCCAGTAGTATGGCAGGGGGAGGGTTCAATGAGCAGTTCTTC

j_gene: TRBJ2-7
d_gene: TRBD2
len: 16
abundance: NA
v_gene: TRBV13
CDR3aa: CASSLLAGGATYEQYF
CDR3nt: TGTGCCAGCAGCTTACTAGCGGGGGGCGCCACCTACGAGCAGTACTTC

j_gene: TRBJ1-2
d_gene: TRBD1
len: 12
abundance: NA
v_gene: TRBV29-1
CDR3aa: CSVAGTVDGYTF
CDR3nt: TGCAGCGTAGCCGGGACAGTTGATGGCTACACCTTC

j_gene: TRBJ2-1
d_gene: NA
len: 16
abundance: NA
v_gene: TRBV19
CDR3aa: CASSIDTGGWSGEQFF
CDR3nt: TGTGCCAGTAGTATAGATACGGGGGGCTGGTCGGGTGAGCAGTTCTTC

j_gene: TRBJ2-7
d_gene: TRBD1
len: 14
abundance: NA
v_gene: TRBV2
CDR3aa: CASRVDRGTYEQYF
CDR3nt: TGTGCCAGCCGAGTCGACAGGGGGACGTACGAGCAGTACTTC

j_gene: TRBJ2-1
d_gene: NA
len: 14
abundance: few
v_gene: TRBV25-1
CDR3aa: CASTQGQYYNEQFF
CDR3nt: TGTGCCAGCACTCAGGGACAATACTACAATGAGCAGTTCTTC

j_gene: TRBJ2-7
d_gene: NA
len: 15
abundance: NA
v_gene: TRBV21-1
CDR3aa: CASSKYGGPAYEQYF
CDR3nt: TGTGCCAGCAGCAAATACGGGGGGCCAGCCTACGAGCAGTACTTC

j_gene: TRBJ2-1
d_gene: NA
len: 16
abundance: NA
v_gene: TRBV25-1
CDR3aa: CASSVGRAPSYNEQFF
CDR3nt: TGTGCCAGCAGTGTGGGCAGGGCCCCCTCCTACAATGAGCAGTTCTTC

j_gene: TRBJ1-5
d_gene: NA
len: 15
abundance: NA
v_gene: TRBV19
CDR3aa: CASSIHVYSNQPQHF
CDR3nt: TGTGCCAGTAGTATTCATGTATATAGCAATCAGCCCCAGCATTTT

j_gene: TRBJ2-3
d_gene: NA
len: 14
abundance: NA
v_gene: TRBV11-2
CDR3aa: CATSYYPQTDTQYF
CDR3nt: TGTGCCACCTCCTACTACCCTCAGACAGATACGCAGTATTTT

j_gene: TRBJ1-5
d_gene: NA
len: 15
abundance: NA
v_gene: TRBV27
CDR3aa: CASSFLGPANQPQHF
CDR3nt: TGTGCCAGCAGTTTTCTGGGGCCGGCAAATCAGCCCCAGCATTTT